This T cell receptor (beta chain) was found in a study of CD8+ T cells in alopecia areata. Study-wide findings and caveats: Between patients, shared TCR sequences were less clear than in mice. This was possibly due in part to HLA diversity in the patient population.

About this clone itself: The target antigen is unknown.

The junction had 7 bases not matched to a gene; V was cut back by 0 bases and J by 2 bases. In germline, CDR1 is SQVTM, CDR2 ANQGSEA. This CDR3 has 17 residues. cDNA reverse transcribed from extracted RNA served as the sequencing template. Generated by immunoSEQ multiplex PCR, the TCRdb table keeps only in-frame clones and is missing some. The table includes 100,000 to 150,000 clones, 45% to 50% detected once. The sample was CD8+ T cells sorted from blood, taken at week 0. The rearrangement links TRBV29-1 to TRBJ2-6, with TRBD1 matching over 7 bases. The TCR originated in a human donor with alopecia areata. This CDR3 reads CSVEDIRQGPGANVLTF. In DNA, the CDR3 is TGCAGCGTTGAAGATATCCGACAGGGACCTGGGGCCAACGTCCTGACTTTC.